A selection of T cell receptor beta chains follows, all from one sample in a study of T cells in Graves' hyperthyroidism and ophthalmopathy. TCRdb reprocessed the multiplex PCR reads with MiXCR, giving one entry per CDR3 protein. The sample consists of around 600,000 distinct CDR3 sequences, 45% of them appearing once. The sequenced sample was peripheral blood or thyroid tissue (not recorded which). The source is an adult man with Graves' disease, either hyperthyroidism or ophthalmopathy (not recorded which). Each CDR3 is given with its conserved first and last residue. Each record gives: clone size, D gene, V gene, J gene, CDR3 DNA, CDR3 protein. A D gene is named only where the DNA matches it firmly. The size field is filled for only some rows; it gives once, few, many or a size class.

few	NA	TRBV12-3/TRBV12-4	TRBJ1-5	TGTGCCAGCAGCCCCGACGGGCAACGGCCCCAGCATTTT	CASSPDGQRPQHF
few	NA	TRBV10-3	TRBJ1-5	TGTGCCAGCAGTTACTCGGGGGCGGGCAATCAGCCCCAGCATTTT	CASSYSGAGNQPQHF
NA	NA	TRBV2	TRBJ1-6	TGTGCCAGCAGTGATGAGACAGTCAATTCACCCCTCCACTTT	CASSDETVNSPLHF
NA	TRBD2	TRBV29-1	TRBJ2-5	TGCAGCGGAGCTAGCGGGAGCTCAGTCCAAGAGACCCAGTACTTC	CSGASGSSVQETQYF
many	NA	TRBV10-3	TRBJ1-2	TGTGCCATCAGTGATGCCAGCCACTATGGCTACACCTTC	CAISDASHYGYTF
NA	TRBD2	TRBV7-6	TRBJ2-3	TGCAGCTCTCGGGGGACTAGCGGGAGAAGTTTGCTCGATACGCAGTATTTT	CSSRGTSGRSLLDTQYF
NA	TRBD2	TRBV20-1	TRBJ2-2	TGCAGTGCTAGCGGGACTAGCGGGTCTAACACCGGGGAGCTGTTTTTT	CSASGTSGSNTGELFF
NA	NA	TRBV6-5	TRBJ2-5	TGTGCCAGCAGACGGGAGACCCAGTACTTC	CASRRETQYF
NA	NA	TRBV10-3	TRBJ1-1	TGTGCCAGCAGTTTCACTCGATTGTGGTGGGACGCTGAAGCTTTCTTT	CASSFTRLWWDAEAFF
few	NA	TRBV7-9	TRBJ2-5	TGTGCCAGCAGCTTGGCTATAGCGGCGGAGACCCAGTACTTC	CASSLAIAAETQYF
NA	TRBD1	TRBV24-1	TRBJ1-2	TGTGCCACCAGTGAGAGACAGGGCAATGGCTACACCTTC	CATSERQGNGYTF
NA	NA	TRBV7-4	TRBJ1-4	TGTGCCAGCACCCCATCCCGGGGGTTGAATGAAAAACTGTTTTTT	CASTPSRGLNEKLFF
many	NA	TRBV15	TRBJ2-5	TGTGCCACCAGCAGAGATCAGGATCGGAGGGAGACCCAGTACTTC	CATSRDQDRRETQYF
NA	TRBD1	TRBV19	TRBJ1-2	TGTGCCAGTGCGGGACAGGGGGCCAACTATGGCTACACCTTC	CASAGQGANYGYTF
many	TRBD1	TRBV7-9	TRBJ2-5	TGTGCCAGCAGCTTTGACAGGGGCAGGGAGACCCAGTACTTC	CASSFDRGRETQYF
NA	NA	TRBV12-3/TRBV12-4	TRBJ1-4	TGTGCCAGCAGTGAACGTGGGAATAATGAAAAACTGTTTTTT	CASSERGNNEKLFF
few	NA	TRBV10-3	TRBJ1-1	TGTGCCAGCAGTTCCCAAACGGCGGGCACTGAAGCTTTCTTT	CASSSQTAGTEAFF
NA	TRBD1	TRBV10-3	TRBJ1-2	TGTGCCACAACGCCCGGGACAGGAAGACGCTATGGCTACACCTTC	CATTPGTGRRYGYTF
few	TRBD2	TRBV7-9	TRBJ2-5	TGTGCCAGCACACTAGCGGGAGGGGTTCAAGAGACCCAGTACTTC	CASTLAGGVQETQYF
NA	NA	TRBV25-1	TRBJ1-4	TGTGCCACCGCGGGAGGGGGGTATGAAAAACTGTTTTTT	CATAGGGYEKLFF
few	NA	TRBV12-3/TRBV12-4	TRBJ1-5	TGTGCCAGCAGGGGGGCACGCCTCAATCAGCCCCAGCATTTT	CASRGARLNQPQHF
once	TRBD2	TRBV29-1	TRBJ2-5	TGCAGCGTTGCGGGAGGGCCTCGAGAGACCCAGTACTTC	CSVAGGPRETQYF
many	NA	TRBV2	TRBJ1-6	TGTGCCAGCAGTGAAGCAGGGTATAATTCACCCCTCCACTTT	CASSEAGYNSPLHF
few	NA	TRBV6-5	TRBJ1-5	TGTGCCAGCAGGATTGACAGCAGAAGTAGCAATCAGCCCCAGCATTTT	CASRIDSRSSNQPQHF
NA	TRBD1	TRBV7-6	TRBJ1-6	TGTGCCAGCAGCGTGGACAGGAGCCTTAATAATTCACCCCTCCACTTT	CASSVDRSLNNSPLHF
many	TRBD1	TRBV24-1	TRBJ1-1	TGTGCCACCAGTGACGGGACAGGGGGTGGGTACACTGAAGCTTTCTTT	CATSDGTGGGYTEAFF
many	NA	TRBV12-3/TRBV12-4	TRBJ1-4	TGTGCCAGCAGTTTAAGAGGGCTGGAGGAAAAACTGTTTTTT	CASSLRGLEEKLFF
few	NA	TRBV12-3/TRBV12-4	TRBJ1-2	TGTGCCAGCAGGCCGAACACCGGACATTATGGCTACACCTTC	CASRPNTGHYGYTF
NA	NA	TRBV29-1	TRBJ2-5	TGCAGCGTTGATCGGGGGAGAGAGACCCAGTACTTC	CSVDRGRETQYF
many	NA	TRBV7-2	TRBJ1-2	TGTGCCAGCAGCTTAGCGGAGGCGTTGGGCGGCTACACCTTC	CASSLAEALGGYTF
NA	NA	TRBV20-1	TRBJ2-7	TGCAGTGCTAGGGGGACCGGGACACCATCCTACGAGCAGTACTTC	CSARGTGTPSYEQYF
few	TRBD1	TRBV19	TRBJ1-2	TGTGCCAGTAGCACAGGGGGATGGTTTGGCTACACCTTC	CASSTGGWFGYTF
many	NA	TRBV29-1	TRBJ1-2	TGCAGCGGTGGATCAGGGGCCCCACTGGCTAACTATGGCTACACCTTC	CSGGSGAPLANYGYTF
many	NA	TRBV15	TRBJ1-1	TGTGCCACCAGCAGAGTAAGGGAGAACACTGAAGCTTTCTTT	CATSRVRENTEAFF
NA	NA	TRBV7-9	TRBJ1-6	TGTGCCAGCAGCCAAGAATCGGGCGGGACACCCCTCCACTTT	CASSQESGGTPLHF
many	NA	TRBV29-1	TRBJ1-2	TGCAGCGTTGGAGTTTTGGGTGGCTACACCTTC	CSVGVLGGYTF
NA	NA	TRBV24-1	TRBJ2-3	TGTGCCACCAGTGAGCCTAGCGTGACAGATACGCAGTATTTT	CATSEPSVTDTQYF
NA	NA	TRBV20-1	TRBJ1-6	TGCAGTGCTAGAGATCTCCCCGGAGGCAATTCACCCCTCCACTTT	CSARDLPGGNSPLHF
few	NA	TRBV20-1	TRBJ2-2	TGCAGTGGCCGGCACCAGGGAACCGGGGAGCTGTTTTTT	CSGRHQGTGELFF
NA	NA	TRBV15	TRBJ2-5	TGTGCCACCAGCAGCCGGCAGGCACATCAGCCCCAGTACTTC	CATSSRQAHQPQYF
NA	TRBD2	TRBV2	TRBJ2-7	TGTGCCAGCAGTGCTACCGGGACTAGCGGGGAGCAGTACTTC	CASSATGTSGEQYF
few	NA	TRBV2	TRBJ2-1	TGTGCCAGCAGTGAACAGGGAATCCATGAGCAGTTCTTC	CASSEQGIHEQFF
many	NA	TRBV14	TRBJ1-2	TGTGCCAGCAGCCAAGATATCGGGGGGTTCTATGGCTACACCTTC	CASSQDIGGFYGYTF
NA	TRBD1	TRBV29-1	TRBJ1-3	TGCAGCGGACAGGGGGTCGGAAACACCATATATTTT	CSGQGVGNTIYF
NA	NA	TRBV7-9	TRBJ1-1	TGTGCCAGCAGCTTGCCGGGGAGAGAAACTGAAGCTTTCTTT	CASSLPGRETEAFF
few	NA	TRBV4-1	TRBJ1-3	TGCGCCAGCAGCCTACGAGGGACTGGAAACACCATATATTTT	CASSLRGTGNTIYF
few	TRBD1	TRBV7-8	TRBJ1-6	TGTGCCAGCAGTGAATCCCGGACAGGGTCTAATTCACCCCTCCACTTT	CASSESRTGSNSPLHF